Presented here are 24 T cell receptor beta chains from one specimen sequenced in a study of blood T cell repertoires in COVID-19. Data came from immunoSEQ multiplex PCR; TCRdb stores just in-frame clones and leaves some out. The sample records roughly 180,000 clones, less than 90% being singletons. What was sequenced was peripheral blood. The receptor set was obtained from a man aged 65 to 79 with active or convalescent COVID-19.

Here the CDR3 reads CASSFWSGQGYTF. The CDR3 coding sequence is TGTGCCAGCAGTTTTTGGTCAGGGCAGGGCTACACCTTC. The gene calls are TRBV27 and TRBJ1-2; D may be TRBD1 (5 bases). Trimming removed 3 bases at V and 8 bases at J, with 13 bases between. The CDR3 is 13 residues long. Germline loops: CDR1 MNHEY, CDR2 SMNVEV (reference sequence).

The chain uses TRBV11-2 and TRBJ1-3; D gene ambiguous. The CDR3 is 13 residues long. V was clipped by 2 bases and J by 0 bases, with 2 bases between them. Germline CDR1 is SGHAT and CDR2 is FQNNGV. This CDR3 is CASSLHSGNTIYF. In DNA form, the CDR3 reads TGTGCCAGCAGCTTACACTCTGGAAACACCATATATTTT.

V is TRBV7-8 and J is TRBJ2-5; 7 bases line up with TRBD2. This CDR3 region has 13 residues. CDR1 and CDR2 from the germline V gene are SGHVS and FQNEAQ. V gave up 5 bases and J gave up 4 bases; unmatched junction bases: 4. As DNA, the CDR3 is TGTGCCAGCAGCCGCGGCGGGGGAGAGACCCAGTACTTC. Translating it yields CASSRGGGETQYF.

Remarks on this clone: This specimen includes other DNA sequences encoding the same CDR3. V and J are TRBV5-1 and TRBJ1-2, with TRBD1 matching over 9 bases. J was trimmed by 0 bases and V by 4 bases; bases with no gene match: 4. CDR3 size: 15 residues. CDR1 and CDR2 (germline): SGHRS, YFSETQ. In DNA, the CDR3 is TGCGCCAGCAGCCCAGGGACAGGGACTAACTATGGCTACACCTTC. It codes for CASSPGTGTNYGYTF.

This chain joins TRBV7-2 and TRBJ2-5; D may be TRBD2 (5 bases). Trimming left V 0 bases short and J 4 bases short, with 15 bases between. The CDR3 consists of 16 residues. The germline CDR1 and CDR2 sequences are SGHTA and FQGNSA. The DNA for the CDR3 is TGTGCCAGCAGCTTAGCCAGGTTGACCGGGGTAGAGACCCAGTACTTC. As protein: CASSLARLTGVETQYF. Looking up the rest from reference TRBV7-2 and TRBJ2-5 gives the full variable domain: GAGVSQSPSNKVTEKGKDVELRCDPISGHTALYWYRQSLGQGLEFLIYFQGNSAPDKSGLPSDRFSAERTGGSVSTLTIQRTQQEDSAVYLCASSLARLTGVETQYFGPGTRLLVL.

V gene TRBV4-1 combines with J gene TRBJ2-3; 9 bases agree with TRBD1. This CDR3 is 17 amino acids long. Trimming took 0 bases from V and 3 from J; bases not matched to a gene: 7. Germline V gene sequence: CDR1 MGHRA, CDR2 YSYEKL. DNA for the CDR3: TGCGCCAGCAGCCAAGACGTACAGGGGGCGCAGACAGATACGCAGTATTTT. This sequence encodes CASSQDVQGAQTDTQYF.

This chain joins TRBV7-8 and TRBJ2-3; a weak D match, TRBD1 (5 bases). V was clipped by 2 bases and J by 3 bases, with 9 bases between them. The CDR3 extends over 14 amino acids. Germline lookup yields CDR1 SGHVS and CDR2 FQNEAQ. The CDR3 loop reads CASSLPPGTDTQYF. The CDR3 DNA sequence: TGTGCCAGCAGCTTACCCCCAGGGACAGATACGCAGTATTTT. Full variable domain (remainder filled in from reference TRBV7-8 and TRBJ2-3): GAGVSQSPRYKVAKRGQDVALRCDPISGHVSLFWYQQALGQGPEFLTYFQNEAQLDKSGLPSDRFFAERPEGSVSTLKIQRTQQEDSAVYLCASSLPPGTDTQYFGPGTRLTVL.

This rearrangement joins TRBV30 to TRBJ1-3; weak D call: TRBD1 (6 bases). The length of the CDR3 is 13 residues. Germline-derived CDR1 and CDR2 are GTSNPN and SVGIG (reference sequence). V lost 8 bases to trimming and J lost 0 bases, with 11 bases between them. The CDR3 DNA is TGTGCCAGTACAGGGTTCTCTGGAAACACCATATATTTT. Amino acids: CASTGFSGNTIYF.

V and J are TRBV21-1 and TRBJ2-2; TRBD1 is the table's D call, not checked against the DNA. TRBV21-1 is given as a pseudogene. The CDR3 is 12 residues long. The CDR3 nucleotides read TGTGCCAGCAGCAAAGGGGGCCGGGAGCTGTTTTTT. Translation gives CASSKGGRELFF.

The genes are TRBV28 and TRBJ1-2, with 8 bases lining up with TRBD1. The CDR3 loop spans 13 amino acids. V lost 5 bases to trimming and J lost 7 bases; unmatched junction nucleotides: 6. CDR1 and CDR2 from the germline V gene are MDHEN and SYDVKM. Here the CDR3 reads CASSRAGGFGYTF. Written as DNA, the CDR3 is TGTGCCAGCAGTCGGGCAGGGGGCTTTGGCTACACCTTC.

The chain recombines TRBV3-1 (or the pseudogene TRBV3-2) with TRBJ2-1; D is perhaps TRBD2 (6 bases). Germline V CDR1 and CDR2: LGHDT, YNNKEL (reference sequence). Deletions cut 5 bases from V and 5 bases from J, with 16 bases between. CDR3 length: 15 residues. The CDR3 region has the DNA TGTGCCAGCAGCTACGGGACTGGAAGAAACAATGAGCAGTTCTTC. As protein: CASSYGTGRNNEQFF.

CDR3 DNA sequence: TGTGCCAGCAGCTCCCGGGACAGGGACGAGCAGTACTTC. The encoded protein is CASSSRDRDEQYF. The chain couples TRBV5-4 to TRBJ2-7; 9 bases match TRBD1. Trimming at V came to 3 bases and at J to 5 bases, leaving 3 bases not matched to a gene. The CDR3 loop spans 13 amino acids. Germline V gene data show CDR1 as SGHNT and CDR2 as YYREEE (reference sequence).

The chain recombines TRBV2 with TRBJ1-6; 8 nucleotides agree with TRBD1. The germline V gene encodes CDR1 SNHLY and CDR2 FYNNEI. The junction had 4 bases not matched to a gene; V was cut back by 6 bases and J by 9 bases. CDR3 length: 13 amino acids. The DNA of the CDR3 is TGTGCCAGCAGAACCGGGACAGGTTCACCCCTCCACTTT. It yields the protein CASRTGTGSPLHF.

The CDR3 DNA follows: TGTGCCAGCAGCGTAGCGGTTGGAAGCGCGGGAGATACGCAGTATTTT. This codes for CASSVAVGSAGDTQYF. This sequence joins TRBV9 and TRBJ2-3, with a tentative D call TRBD2 (5 bases). V was trimmed by 0 bases and J by 5 bases, leaving 16 bases between them. Per germline, CDR1 SGDLS and CDR2 YYNGEE. This CDR3 spans 16 amino acids. The full variable domain, in which reference TRBV9 and TRBJ2-3 provide the parts outside the CDR3, is DSGVTQTPKHLITATGQRVTLRCSPRSGDLSVYWYQQSLDQGLQFLIQYYNGEERAKGNILERFSAQQFPDLHSELNLSSLELGDSALYFCASSVAVGSAGDTQYFGPGTRLTVL.

The rearrangement links TRBV5-4 to TRBJ2-1; 7 nucleotides align to TRBD2. Germline values: CDR1 SGHNT, CDR2 YYREEE (reference sequence). V shed 0 bases, J shed 4 bases, and the junction held 4 bases outside the gene matches. CDR3 size: 15 residues. The CDR3, as DNA: TGTGCCAGCAGCTTGGGCGGGAGTTCTTACAATGAGCAGTTCTTC. Translation gives CASSLGGSSYNEQFF.

CDR3 bases: TGTGCCAGCAGCCTCCGGACAGGGGGCTCCCTCACCTACGAGCAGTACTTC. This sequence encodes CASSLRTGGSLTYEQYF. This rearrangement joins TRBV28 to TRBJ2-7; 11 positions match TRBD1. The length of the CDR3 is 17 residues. The V segment lost 6 bases and the J segment 2 bases; nucleotides outside the gene matches: 12. Germline V gives CDR1 MDHEN, CDR2 SYDVKM.

This chain connects TRBV28 to TRBJ1-2; D remains ambiguous. The V and J ends lost 5 bases and 8 bases respectively, with 18 bases between them. Germline CDR1 reads MDHEN; CDR2 reads SYDVKM. This CDR3 contains 14 residues. As DNA, the CDR3 is TGTGCCAGCAGTGGCCGGGAAAACTTTGGAGGCTACACCTTC. Protein product: CASSGRENFGGYTF.

The chain is built from TRBV15 and TRBJ2-3; 13 bases map to TRBD2. The germline gives CDR1 LNHNV, CDR2 YYDKDF (reference sequence). The CDR3 contains 17 residues. The junction had 11 bases not matched to a gene; V was cut back by 3 bases and J by 8 bases. The CDR3 nucleotides read TGTGCCACCAGCAGGAAAACCGGACTAGCGGGAGACCCTACGCAGTATTTT. Translated: CATSRKTGLAGDPTQYF.

This chain joins TRBV2 and TRBJ2-3; TRBD2 is a possible D gene (6 bases). The CDR3 totals 16 residues. Looked up from germline, CDR1 is SNHLY and CDR2 is FYNNEI. V dropped 3 bases and J dropped 3 bases, with 16 bases sitting between them. Here the CDR3 reads CASSDGGTIRTDTQYF. CDR3 coding DNA: TGTGCCAGCAGTGATGGAGGGACGATAAGGACAGATACGCAGTATTTT.

This clone counts as medium-sized. The chain has TRBV4-3 and TRBJ1-2; the match to TRBD1 covers 8 bases. Trimming removed 4 bases from V and 7 bases from J; junction bases left unmatched: 11. CDR3 length: 15 amino acids. CDR1 is LGHNA, CDR2 YSLEER, per germline. The CDR3 protein is CASSPDRTGRPGYTF. The CDR3 nucleotides are TGCGCCAGCAGCCCCGACCGGACAGGGAGGCCTGGCTACACCTTC.

The chain recombines TRBV2 with TRBJ2-7; TRBD1 aligns across 7 bases. V was pared by 6 bases and J by 5 bases, with 13 bases of the junction left unmatched. CDR1 is SNHLY, CDR2 FYNNEI, per germline. This CDR3 region has 15 residues. DNA of the CDR3: TGTGCCAGCAGGGACGACAGGGATAGCCTGGACGAGCAGTACTTC. Its translation is CASRDDRDSLDEQYF.

The CDR3 region has the DNA TGTGCCAGCCAGGGTTTGGGTGCCGATACGCAGTATTTT. Translating it yields CASQGLGADTQYF. The V and J genes are TRBV7-9 and TRBJ2-3, with D possibly matching TRBD1 (5 bases). The V end lost 8 bases, the J end lost 6 bases, and 15 bases lay between the germline ends. This CDR3 contains 13 residues. Per germline, CDR1 SEHNR and CDR2 FQNEAQ (reference sequence).

As DNA, the CDR3 is TGTGCCTGGAGTGTAGGGACTAGCGGGAGTCTTACAGATACGCAGTATTTT. Amino acids: CAWSVGTSGSLTDTQYF. The rearrangement links TRBV30 to TRBJ2-3, with TRBD2 matching 14 bases. Germline lookup yields CDR1 GTSNPN and CDR2 SVGIG (reference sequence). This CDR3 spans 17 amino acids. J was trimmed by 3 bases and V by 0 bases; bases with no gene match: 5.

The chain is built from TRBV2 and TRBJ1-2; TRBD1 is a possible D gene (5 bases). Germline V gene sequence: CDR1 SNHLY, CDR2 FYNNEI. V was shortened by 5 bases and J by 6 bases, with 10 bases between the two germline ends. The CDR3 is 12 amino acids. CDR3 region: CASSPGLDGYTF. Written as DNA, the CDR3 is TGTGCCAGCAGTCCAGGGTTGGATGGCTACACCTTC.